The source of this T cell receptor (beta chain) is a study of T cell repertoires in cytomegalovirus infection (dated by TCRdb to between 2018 and 2021). A note on the overall study: The HLA type of each donor mattered for the analysis, because public TCR beta signatures pointed to carriage of CMV infection along with the matching HLA type.

The run used an Illumina HiSeq 1500. The public reads were reanalyzed by TCRdb: fastp trimming at Q25, MiXCR alignment, in-frame beta chains only. Here each entry gathers all rows of one CDR3 protein and keeps the most common genes and DNA. The sample table holds approximately 750,000 distinct CDR3 sequences, of which less than 40% were seen once. The ten largest make up about 2.8% of the sample. The paper as a whole reports these results and caveats: The ex vivo response was dominated by HLA-C-restricted CMV-specific TCR beta clonotypes, which also provided the single most frequent clonotype in two of eight donors. Cumulative frequency of public TCR beta family members discriminated carriers of CMV infection plus the relevant HLA type in this cohort and an independent approximately 370-donor cohort.

On this clonotype: What this receptor recognizes is not known. The sample holds no much larger clone one base away, and base qualities are not on file.

The CDR3 covers 13 residues, taking in both the cysteine and the phenylalanine. The retained sequence is limited to the CDR3, 39 bases, with the frame set at the first base. From the germline V gene, CDR1 is SGHVS and CDR2 is FNYEAQ. V and J lose 5 bases and 6 bases, and a span of 14 bases separates them. The sequence was collected from a human donor in good health (CMV status not recorded). Some clones in this sample may be carry-over from other donors' samples. Sequenced sample: PBMCs. Recombination connected TRBV7-6 to TRBJ2-7; TRBD1 is possibly the D segment (6 matching bases). The CDR3 in this case is CASSVGTSGEQYF. In nucleotide form, the sequence is TGTGCCAGCAGCGTGGGGACATCGGGCGAGCAGTACTTC.